A single sample is the source of the 5 T cell receptor beta chains below, sequenced in a study of T cells in Graves' hyperthyroidism and ophthalmopathy. Amplified regions were TCR beta CDR3 sequences from RNA transcripts. The HTBI set primed first-round TCR CDR3 RT-PCR. TCRdb independently ran MiXCR on the multiplex PCR reads; one entry per CDR3 protein. The data show around 660,000 distinct CDR3 sequences, just under 45% seen once. The sequencing sample was made of peripheral blood or thyroid tissue (not recorded which). The receptors were sampled from an adult man with Graves' disease, either hyperthyroidism or ophthalmopathy (not recorded which).

The gene calls are TRBV5-1 and TRBJ2-2, with a tentative D call TRBD2 (5 bases). Germline CDR1 is SGHRS and CDR2 is YFSETQ. The V gene lost 4 bases and the J gene lost 4 bases, with 11 bases spanning the gap. The CDR3 has 14 amino acids. As DNA, the CDR3 is TGCGCCAGCAGCAACCTCCGGGGCACCGGGGAGCTGTTTTTT. Its translation: CASSNLRGTGELFF.

Note on this clonotype: Here the CDR3 omits its conserved ending phenylalanine or tryptophan, so a read error is the likely source. The limits of the CDR3 on the DNA are not certain, so only TCRdb's listed CDR3 is given. The chain links TRBV14 to TRBJ1-1; the table's TRBD1 call for D was not verified on the DNA. The CDR3 has 10 amino acids, counting both end residues. In germline, CDR1 is SGHDN, CDR2 FVKESK. CDR3 sequence reads: CASSQGGGLS.

The chain couples TRBV7-6 to TRBJ1-2; 7 bases align to TRBD1. This CDR3 has 14 residues. Germline V gene lookup returns CDR1 SGHVS and CDR2 FNYEAQ. Trimming took 5 bases from V and 7 from J; bases not matched to a gene: 10. The CDR3 spells CASSPGTVEIGYTF. DNA of the CDR3: TGTGCCAGCAGCCCGGGGACAGTTGAAATTGGCTACACCTTC.

On this clonotype: A junction end diverges from the germline sequence, so it may reflect a read error. The chain combines TRBV2 with TRBJ1-1, with unresolved D. Germline CDR1 is SNHLY and CDR2 is FYNNEI. This CDR3 has 13 amino acids. CDR3 region: CASSDAVAYEALF. The CDR3 DNA is TGTGCCAGCAGTGACGCGGTAGCGTATGAAGCTCTCTTT.

This clonotype was seen ten or more times. The V and J genes are TRBV29-1 and TRBJ1-4; the match to TRBD1 covers 7 bases. Germline-derived CDR1 and CDR2 are SQVTM and ANQGSEA. Losses at the gene ends were 7 bases for V and 6 bases for J; bases not matched to a gene: 8. The CDR3 length is 13 residues. CDR3 in DNA: TGCAGCGGAGGGGACAGCCGGGATGAAAAACTGTTTTTT. Translated, it gives CSGGDSRDEKLFF.